The sequence of this T cell receptor beta chain was determined in a study of Graves' ophthalmopathy and Graves' hyperthyroidism. Germline-derived CDR1 and CDR2 are LGHNT and FRNRAP. The CDR3 is 14 residues long. V was pared by 11 bases and J by 7 bases, with 24 bases between. The authors amplified TCR beta CDR3 regions, and they did so from RNA transcripts for repertoire sequencing. RT-PCR with HTBI primers came first, then second-round multiplex PCR. From the multiplex PCR reads, TCRdb called clonotypes with MiXCR, one entry per CDR3 protein. The repertoire holds 660,000 or so distinct CDR3 sequences, with about 41% as singletons. General study results and limits: This model predicted ophthalmopathy progression (sensitivity around 70%, specificity roughly 72%).

In this sample, this clonotype turned up a few times. Its antigen is unidentified. Pregnant or lactating patients and those with other autoimmune diseases or uncontrolled infections were excluded. The sequenced sample consisted of peripheral blood. The TCR originated in an adult man with Graves' ophthalmopathy. The rearrangement links TRBV12-5 to TRBJ2-7; TRBD1 might be the D (6 bases). The CDR3 is CAVNRGQPLEEQYF. DNA of the CDR3: TGTGCTGTGAACCGCGGACAGCCGTTAGAGGAGCAGTACTTC.